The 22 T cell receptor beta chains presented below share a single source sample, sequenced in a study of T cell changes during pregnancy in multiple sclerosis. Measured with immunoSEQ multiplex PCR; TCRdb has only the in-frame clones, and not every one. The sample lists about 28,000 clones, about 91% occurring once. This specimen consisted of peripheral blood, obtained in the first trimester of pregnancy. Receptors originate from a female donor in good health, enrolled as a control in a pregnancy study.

The CDR3 DNA sequence: TGTGCCAGCTCACCGGTCTTGGCTAGCGGAAGCCAAGAGACCCAGTACTTC. This codes for CASSPVLASGSQETQYF. The chain uses TRBV18 and TRBJ2-5; 7 positions agree with TRBD2. CDR3 length: 17 amino acids. J gave up 1 base and V 3 bases, and 11 bases lay outside the gene matches. CDR1 KGHSH and CDR2 LQKENI come from the germline V gene.

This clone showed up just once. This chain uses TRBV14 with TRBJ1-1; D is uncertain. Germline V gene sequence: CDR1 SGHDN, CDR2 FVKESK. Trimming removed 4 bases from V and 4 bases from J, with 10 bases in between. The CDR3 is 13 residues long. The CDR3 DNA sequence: TGTGCCAGCAGCCGTCGGGGTGGCACTGAAGCTTTCTTT. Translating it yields CASSRRGGTEAFF. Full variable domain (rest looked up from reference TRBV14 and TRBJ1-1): EAGVTQFPSHSVIEKGQTVTLRCDPISGHDNLYWYRRVMGKEIKFLLHFVKESKQDESGMPNNRFLAERTGGTYSTLKVQPAELEDSGVYFCASSRRGGTEAFFGQGTRLTVV.

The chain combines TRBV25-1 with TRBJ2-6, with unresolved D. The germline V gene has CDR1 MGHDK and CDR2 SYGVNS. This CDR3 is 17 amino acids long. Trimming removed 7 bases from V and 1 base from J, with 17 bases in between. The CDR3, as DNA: TGTGCCAGCACCCCGGCCGCAGGCGAGTCTGGGGCCAACGTCCTGACTTTC. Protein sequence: CASTPAAGESGANVLTF.

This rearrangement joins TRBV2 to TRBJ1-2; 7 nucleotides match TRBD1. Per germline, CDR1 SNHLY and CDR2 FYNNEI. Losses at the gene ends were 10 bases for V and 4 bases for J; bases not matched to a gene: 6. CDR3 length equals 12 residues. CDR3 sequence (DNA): TGTGCCACCACCGACAGGGTCTATGGCTACACCTTC. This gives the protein CATTDRVYGYTF.

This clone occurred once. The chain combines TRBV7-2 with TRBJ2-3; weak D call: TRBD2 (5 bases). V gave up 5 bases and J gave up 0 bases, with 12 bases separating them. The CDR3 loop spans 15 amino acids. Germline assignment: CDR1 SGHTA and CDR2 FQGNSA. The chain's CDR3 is CASSQLVASTDTQYF. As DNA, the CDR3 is TGTGCCAGCAGCCAACTAGTTGCTAGCACAGATACGCAGTATTTT. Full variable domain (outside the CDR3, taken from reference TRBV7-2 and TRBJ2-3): GAGVSQSPSNKVTEKGKDVELRCDPISGHTALYWYRQSLGQGLEFLIYFQGNSAPDKSGLPSDRFSAERTGGSVSTLTIQRTQQEDSAVYLCASSQLVASTDTQYFGPGTRLTVL.

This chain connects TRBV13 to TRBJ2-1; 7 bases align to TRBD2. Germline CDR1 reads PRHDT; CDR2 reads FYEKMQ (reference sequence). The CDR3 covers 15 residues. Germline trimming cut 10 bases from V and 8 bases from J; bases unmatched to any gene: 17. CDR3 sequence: CATHLRAGALDEQFF. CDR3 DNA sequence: TGTGCCACCCATCTGCGGGCGGGAGCTCTCGATGAGCAGTTCTTC. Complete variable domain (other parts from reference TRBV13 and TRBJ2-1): AAGVIQSPRHLIKEKRETATLKCYPIPRHDTVYWYQQGPGQDPQFLISFYEKMQSDKGSIPDRFSAQQFSDYHSELNMSSLELGDSALYFCATHLRAGALDEQFFGPGTRLTVL.

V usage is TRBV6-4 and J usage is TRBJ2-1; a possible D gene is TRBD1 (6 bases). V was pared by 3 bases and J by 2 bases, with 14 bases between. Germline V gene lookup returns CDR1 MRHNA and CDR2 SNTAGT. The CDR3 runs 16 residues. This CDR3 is CASSEGGSRAYNEQFF. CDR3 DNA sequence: TGTGCCAGCAGTGAAGGGGGATCGCGTGCCTACAATGAGCAGTTCTTC.

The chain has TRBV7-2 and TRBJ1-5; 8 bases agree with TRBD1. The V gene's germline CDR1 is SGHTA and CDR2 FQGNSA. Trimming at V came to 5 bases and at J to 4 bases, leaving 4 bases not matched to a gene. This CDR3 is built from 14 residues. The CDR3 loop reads CASSPDRGNQPQHF. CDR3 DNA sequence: TGTGCCAGCAGCCCCGACAGGGGTAATCAGCCCCAGCATTTT.

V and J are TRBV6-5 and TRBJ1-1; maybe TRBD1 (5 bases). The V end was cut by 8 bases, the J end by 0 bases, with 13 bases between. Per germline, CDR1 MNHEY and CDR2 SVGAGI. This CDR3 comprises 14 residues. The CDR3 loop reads CASGSGGMNTEAFF. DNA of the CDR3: TGTGCCAGCGGTTCGGGGGGAATGAACACTGAAGCTTTCTTT.

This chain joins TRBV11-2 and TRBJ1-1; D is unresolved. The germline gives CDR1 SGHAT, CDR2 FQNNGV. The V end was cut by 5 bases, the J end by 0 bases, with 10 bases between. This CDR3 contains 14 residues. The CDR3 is CASSQRSLNTEAFF. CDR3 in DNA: TGTGCCAGCAGCCAGAGGTCGTTGAACACTGAAGCTTTCTTT.

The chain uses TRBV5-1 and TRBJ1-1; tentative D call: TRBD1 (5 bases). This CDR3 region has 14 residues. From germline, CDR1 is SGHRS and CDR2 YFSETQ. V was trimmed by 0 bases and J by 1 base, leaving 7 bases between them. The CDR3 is CASSLAGPNTEAFF. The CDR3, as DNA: TGCGCCAGCAGCTTGGCAGGGCCGAACACTGAAGCTTTCTTT.

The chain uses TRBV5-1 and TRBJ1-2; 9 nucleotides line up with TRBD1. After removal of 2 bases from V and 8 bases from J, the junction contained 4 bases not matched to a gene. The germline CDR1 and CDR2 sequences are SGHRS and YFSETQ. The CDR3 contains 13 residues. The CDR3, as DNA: TGCGCCAGCAGCTTACAGGGGGCGCAAGGCTACACCTTC. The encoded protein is CASSLQGAQGYTF.

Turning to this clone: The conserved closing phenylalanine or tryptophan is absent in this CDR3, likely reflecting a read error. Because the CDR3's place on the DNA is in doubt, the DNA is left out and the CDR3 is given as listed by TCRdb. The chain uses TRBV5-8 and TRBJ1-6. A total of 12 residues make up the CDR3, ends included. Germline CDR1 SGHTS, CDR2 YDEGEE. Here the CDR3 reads CASSLRLDRGLY.

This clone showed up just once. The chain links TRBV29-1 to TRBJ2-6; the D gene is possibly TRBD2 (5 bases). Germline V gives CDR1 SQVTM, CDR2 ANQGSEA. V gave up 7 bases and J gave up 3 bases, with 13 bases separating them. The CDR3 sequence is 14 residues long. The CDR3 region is CSARDGDGANVLTF. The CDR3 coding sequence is TGCAGCGCGCGCGACGGGGATGGGGCCAACGTCCTGACTTTC.

CDR3 in amino acids: CASSLWAGGPNEQFF. The CDR3 region has the DNA TGTGCCAGCAGTTTATGGGCGGGAGGGCCAAATGAGCAGTTCTTC. The rearrangement uses TRBV28 and TRBJ2-1; 9 positions match TRBD2. The junction had 4 bases not matched to a gene; V was cut back by 0 bases and J by 7 bases. Looked up from germline, CDR1 is MDHEN and CDR2 is SYDVKM. This CDR3 is built from 15 residues.

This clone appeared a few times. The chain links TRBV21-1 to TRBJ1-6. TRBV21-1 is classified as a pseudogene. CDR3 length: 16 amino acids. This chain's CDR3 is CASSRAVEGDNSPLHF. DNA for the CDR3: TGTGCCAGCAGCAGAGCCGTCGAGGGAGATAATTCACCCCTCCACTTT.

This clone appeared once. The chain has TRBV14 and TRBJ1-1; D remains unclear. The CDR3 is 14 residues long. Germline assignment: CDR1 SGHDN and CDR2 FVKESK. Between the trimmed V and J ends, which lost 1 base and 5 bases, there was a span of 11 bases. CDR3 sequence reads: CASSQATPGTEAFF. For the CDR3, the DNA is TGTGCCAGCAGCCAAGCAACGCCGGGTACTGAAGCTTTCTTT.

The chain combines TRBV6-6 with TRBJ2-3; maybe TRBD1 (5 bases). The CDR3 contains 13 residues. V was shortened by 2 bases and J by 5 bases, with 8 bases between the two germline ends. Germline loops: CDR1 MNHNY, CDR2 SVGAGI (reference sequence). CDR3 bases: TGTGCCAGCAGTTACGGGGCTAGAGATACGCAGTATTTT. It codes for CASSYGARDTQYF.

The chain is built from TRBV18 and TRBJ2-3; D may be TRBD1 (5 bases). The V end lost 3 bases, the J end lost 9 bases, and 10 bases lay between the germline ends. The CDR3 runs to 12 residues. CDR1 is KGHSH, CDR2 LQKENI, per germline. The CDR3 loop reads CASSPPQGTQYF. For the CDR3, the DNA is TGTGCCAGCTCACCTCCCCAGGGAACGCAGTATTTT.

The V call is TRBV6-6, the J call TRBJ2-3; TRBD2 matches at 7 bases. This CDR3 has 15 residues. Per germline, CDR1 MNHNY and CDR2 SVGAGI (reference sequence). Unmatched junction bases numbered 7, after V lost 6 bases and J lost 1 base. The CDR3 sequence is CASSRSGGGTDTQYF. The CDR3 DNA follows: TGTGCCAGCAGCCGCTCTGGGGGGGGCACAGATACGCAGTATTTT.

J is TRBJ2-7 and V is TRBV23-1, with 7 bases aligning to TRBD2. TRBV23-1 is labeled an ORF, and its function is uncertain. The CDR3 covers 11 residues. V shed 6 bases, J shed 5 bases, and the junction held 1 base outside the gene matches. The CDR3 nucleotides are TGCGCCAGCAGACGGGGGGACGAGCAGTACTTC. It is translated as CASRRGDEQYF.

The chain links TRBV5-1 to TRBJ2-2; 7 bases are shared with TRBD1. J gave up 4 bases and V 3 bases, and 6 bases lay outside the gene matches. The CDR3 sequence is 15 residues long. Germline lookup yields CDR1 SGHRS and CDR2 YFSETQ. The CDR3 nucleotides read TGCGCCAGCAGCTACGACAGGGCGGGCACCGGGGAGCTGTTTTTT. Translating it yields CASSYDRAGTGELFF.